The subject of this entry is one T cell receptor (beta chain). Its antigen remains undetermined. No clone much larger than this one lies a single base away; base qualities are absent. The immunoSEQ Assay, a bias-controlled multiplex PCR, was used to amplify TCRbeta CDR3 regions from genomic DNA. The original methods were these. The number of nucleated cells in each sample was estimated from the amplification of reference gene primers within the assay. To quantify the absolute abundance of each unique TCRbeta CDR3 rearrangement, sequence reads were collapsed and filtered. Productive Simpson clonality was computed per sample as the square root of Simpson's diversity index over productive rearrangements. Sourced from immuneACCESS, this table was stored by TCRdb with only in-frame sequences that have V and J called. A share of the clones is absent; for the studies checked, an unresolved V gene accounts for under half, and the remainder has no known explanation. The DNA gave D and trimming, while V, J and clone size come from that table. The table for this sample lists 250,000 or so clones; about 91% of them were counted only once. The leading ten clones occupy 2.5% to 3% of the sample.

The sample originates from a study of blood T cell repertoires in COVID-19 (dated by TCRdb to about 2020). Broadly, across the study: Collaborator samples came from the United States, Italy and Spain and covered acute and convalescent phases of COVID-19. The material from the prospective study consisted of cDNA or gDNA derived from T cells, B-cell-depleted T cells, or PBMCs. Subjects who had been exposed to COVID-19, were actively infected with it, or had recovered from it provided the deeply sampled blood TCRbeta repertoires that made up the dataset. The repertoires were released in a freely available public database intended as a resource for research on the immune response to SARS-CoV-2. Samples were obtained from the ongoing ImmuneRACE study (first 160 participants) and from 1,254 subjects provided by 6 global collaborators. Sample metadata almost always included a de-identified subject ID, COVID-19 status, age in years and sex. HLA class I and class II types, where available, came from metadata supplied by the sample provider rather than from assay-based typing. Paper-wide results and their limitations: The quantity of clinical and demographic metadata differed by source and by participant and was supplied without curation.

Participants in the prospective study were aged about 18 to 95 years, lived in under 30 United States geographic areas, and enrolled through a virtual design. In the prospective study, cohorts were assigned on the basis of participant-reported clinical history obtained from a screening survey and a study questionnaire. Exposed participants were defined as having been in contact with someone with a PCR-confirmed or clinician-diagnosed COVID-19 case within 2 weeks of study entry. Mobile phlebotomists in the prospective study collected whole blood, serum and a nasopharyngeal or oropharyngeal swab from every participant. Prospective study participants could optionally give additional blood draws and questionnaires over an approximately two-month period. Before DNA extraction, prospective study blood samples were shipped either frozen or at room temperature. From cysteine to phenylalanine, the CDR3 is 15 amino acids long. Solely the CDR3 DNA is kept, with 45 bases framed from the first base. Trimming removed 4 bases from V and 4 bases from J, leaving 14 bases between the germline ends. CDR1 SGHDT and CDR2 YYEEEE are derived from the germline V gene.

The chain links TRBV5-6 with TRBJ2-2, with a tentative D gene TRBD2 over 6 matching bases. The sample taken for sequencing was PBMCs or T cells enriched from blood (not recorded which). This clonotype was obtained from a man in his forties who had been exposed to COVID-19. The CDR3 is CASSEEGSGTGELFF. The sequence in DNA is TGTGCCAGCAGCGAGGAGGGTTCTGGCACCGGGGAGCTGTTTTTT.